Listed below are T cell receptor beta chains from one sample, sequenced in a study of Tregs in tolerant kidney transplant recipients. Libraries were prepared by immunoSEQ multiplex PCR; TCRdb keeps only in-frame clonotypes and omits some of them. The repertoire holds around 75,000 clones, less than 90% seen once, with around 0.42% in the top ten. Here the sequenced sample was CD4+ T cells from blood, taken before the transplant. These receptors all stem from a human donor who received a combined kidney and bone marrow transplant. CDR3s include the opening cysteine and the closing phenylalanine or tryptophan. D genes are given only for firm matches. Expanded clones get a size class; other rows say once, few or many, or leave the size out.

>-|TRBJ1-2|TRBV20-1|-
TGCAGTGCTAGTGAGGGCTATGGCTACACCTTC
CSASEGYGYTF
>TRBD1|TRBJ1-2|TRBV6-1|-
TGTGCCATCTCCCTAAGGACAGGGGGCTCCGATGGCTACACCTTC
CAISLRTGGSDGYTF
>TRBD1|TRBJ1-1|TRBV4-1|-
TGCGCCAGCAGCCAGGCTACAGGGGGCGGAGGAGCTTTCTTT
CASSQATGGGGAFF
>TRBD1|TRBJ1-4|TRBV28|-
TGTGCCAGCAGTAGTCCCGGGACAGGGGCAAGGCGTATAGAAAAACTGTTTTTT
CASSSPGTGARRIEKLFF
>TRBD1|TRBJ1-1|TRBV5-1|-
TGCGCCAGCAGCTTCCGGGACAGCTACATGAACACTGAAGCTTTCTTT
CASSFRDSYMNTEAFF
>TRBD1|TRBJ1-2|TRBV5-1|-
TGCGCCAGCAGCTTGGGGACAGGGGATGGCTACACCTTC
CASSLGTGDGYTF
>TRBD1|TRBJ1-2|TRBV28|-
TGTGCCAGCAGTACTCCGGGACAGGGGATGGGTGGCTACACCTTC
CASSTPGQGMGGYTF
>-|TRBJ2-1|TRBV9|-
TGTGCCAGCAGCGTCGGACAGATCTCCTACAATGAGCAGTTCTTC
CASSVGQISYNEQFF
>TRBD1|TRBJ2-1|TRBV7-9|few
TGTGCCAGCCGGGACAGGGAACACTACAATGAGCAGTTCTTC
CASRDREHYNEQFF
>-|TRBJ2-1|TRBV5-1|-
TGCGCCAGCAGCCAGGGCGTCAATGAGCAGTTCTTC
CASSQGVNEQFF
>TRBD1|TRBJ1-2|TRBV14|-
TGTGCCAGCAGCCATGACAGGGCGGCCTATGGCTACACCTTC
CASSHDRAAYGYTF
>-|TRBJ2-1|TRBV5-4|-
TGTGCCAGCAGCTTGTCCAGTGATTTGCGGGAGCAGTTCTTC
CASSLSSDLREQFF
>-|TRBJ1-2|TRBV5-1|-
TGCGCCAGCAGCTTGGACGGCAGGCCAAACTATGGCTACACCTTC
CASSLDGRPNYGYTF
>-|TRBJ1-1|TRBV18|-
TGTGCCAGCTCACCCTCGAGGGATACTGAAGCTTTCTTT
CASSPSRDTEAFF
>TRBD2|TRBJ2-7|TRBV28|-
TGTGCCAGCAGACATCAGGCTAGCGGGAACCACGAGCAGTACTTC
CASRHQASGNHEQYF
>-|TRBJ1-2|TRBV10-1|-
TGCGCCAGCAGTGAGTCGACGGAGGGCGGCGGCTACACCTTC
CASSESTEGGGYTF
>-|TRBJ1-3|TRBV2|-
TGTGCCAGCAGACAGACAGACTCTGGAAACACCATATATTTT
CASRQTDSGNTIYF
>TRBD1|TRBJ1-3|TRBV7-2|-
TGTGCCAGCAGCCCCCGAGGGACAGGTTCTGGAAACACCATATATTTT
CASSPRGTGSGNTIYF
>-|TRBJ2-2|TRBV7-9|-
TGTGCCAGCTCCTCCGGCGCTAGCGTCAACACCGGGGAGCTGTTTTTT
CASSSGASVNTGELFF
>TRBD1|TRBJ2-5|TRBV6-1|few
TGTGCCAGCAGTGTCTCCGGGACAGGGCAAGAGACCCAGTACTTC
CASSVSGTGQETQYF
>-|TRBJ1-2|TRBV28|-
TGTGCCAGCAGTCCATGGAGCCGCGGGGTGGTCGGTGGCTACACCTTC
CASSPWSRGVVGGYTF
>-|TRBJ2-7|TRBV2|-
TGTGCCAGCAGAACCGGGACTTACTCCTACGAGCAGTACTTC
CASRTGTYSYEQYF
>-|TRBJ1-4|TRBV2|-
TGTGCCAGCAGTGGACAGGCCCATGAAAAACTGTTTTTT
CASSGQAHEKLFF
>-|TRBJ1-5|TRBV6-1|once
TGTGCCAGTTTCACCGGGGGGGGGAGCAATCAGCCCCAGCATTTT
CASFTGGGSNQPQHF
>TRBD2|TRBJ2-3|TRBV28|-
TGTGCCAGCAGTTCAATGACTAGCGCCGTGTTGAGACGCACAGATACGCAGTATTTT
CASSSMTSAVLRRTDTQYF
>TRBD1|TRBJ1-4|TRBV6-6|-
TGTGCCAGCAGCCCAGCAGGGGGCGACCGTGAAAAACTGTTTTTT
CASSPAGGDREKLFF
>-|TRBJ1-4|TRBV5-1|-
TGCGCCAGCCTAGAGGTCCCAGGGGCGACTGAAAAACTGTTTTTT
CASLEVPGATEKLFF